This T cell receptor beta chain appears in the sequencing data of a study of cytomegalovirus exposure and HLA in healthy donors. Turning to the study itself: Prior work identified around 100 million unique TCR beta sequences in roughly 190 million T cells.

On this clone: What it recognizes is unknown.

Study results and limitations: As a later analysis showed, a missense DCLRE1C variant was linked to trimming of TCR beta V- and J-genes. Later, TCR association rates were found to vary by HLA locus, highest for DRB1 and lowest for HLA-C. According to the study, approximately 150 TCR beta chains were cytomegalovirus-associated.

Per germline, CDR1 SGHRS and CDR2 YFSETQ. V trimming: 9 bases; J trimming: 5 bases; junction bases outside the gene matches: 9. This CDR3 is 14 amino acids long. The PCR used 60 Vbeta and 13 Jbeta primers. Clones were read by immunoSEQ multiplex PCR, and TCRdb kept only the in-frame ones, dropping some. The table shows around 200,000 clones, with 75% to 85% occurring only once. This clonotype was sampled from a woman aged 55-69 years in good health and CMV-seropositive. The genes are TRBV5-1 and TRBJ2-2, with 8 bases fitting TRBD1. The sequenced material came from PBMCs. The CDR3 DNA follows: TGCGCCACCCGGAACGGACAGGGTACCGGGGAGCTGTTTTTT. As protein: CATRNGQGTGELFF.